In its sample, the clone carrying this T cell receptor beta chain was seen many times. CDR1 is MNHEY and CDR2 is SMNVEV in the germline V gene (reference sequence). The CDR3 has 14 residues. Losses at the gene ends were 6 bases for V and 1 base for J; bases not matched to a gene: 5. The sample originates from a study of cytotoxic CD8 clonotypes in ibrutinib-treated CLL. TCRdb keeps only in-frame clones here, not all; method: immunoSEQ multiplex PCR. The sample consists of 20,000 to 30,000 clones, 65% to 70% of them appearing once. This sequence originates from a human donor with chronic lymphocytic leukemia. The sequences come from PBMCs, collected at disease progression, from a patient treated with ibrutinib. The chain recombines TRBV27 with TRBJ2-7; 8 bases are shared with TRBD2. CDR3 nucleotide sequence: TGTGCCAGCAGCGGGGTAGCGGGGTCCTACGAGCAGTACTTC. Translation: CASSGVAGSYEQYF.